Below are 24 T cell receptor beta chains sequenced from a single sample in a study of cytomegalovirus exposure and HLA in healthy donors. Primers: 60 Vbeta forward and 13 Jbeta reverse. Sequenced by immunoSEQ multiplex PCR; TCRdb stores in-frame clones only, minus some. The top ten hold approximately 5.4% of the sample, which has about 110,000 clones, just under 70% seen once. Sequenced material: PBMCs. The receptors originated from a woman between 65 and 79 years old in good health and CMV-seropositive.

This clone was found once. The chain employs TRBV5-1 and TRBJ1-2; possible D gene TRBD1, 6 bases. Trimming removed 5 bases at V and 1 base at J, with 9 bases between. Germline assignment: CDR1 SGHRS and CDR2 YFSETQ. The CDR3 is made up of 13 amino acids. Here the CDR3 DNA reads TGCGCCAGCAGTCAGGGGTATAACTATGGCTACACCTTC. Its protein is CASSQGYNYGYTF.

This clone appeared a few times. This sequence joins TRBV6-5 and TRBJ2-7; TRBD1 might be the D (5 bases). In germline, CDR1 is MNHEY, CDR2 SVGAGI. The V and J ends lost 4 bases and 1 base respectively, with 11 bases between them. The CDR3 is 14 residues long. The CDR3 loop is CASSSFQGSYEQYF. The CDR3, as DNA: TGTGCCAGCAGTTCCTTTCAGGGTTCCTACGAGCAGTACTTC.

This chain joins TRBV30 and TRBJ2-2, with TRBD2 matching 7 bases. The length of the CDR3 is 13 residues. The J segment lost 6 bases and the V segment lost 4 bases, leaving 5 bases of the junction unmatched. Germline lookup yields CDR1 GTSNPN and CDR2 SVGIG (reference sequence). The CDR3 here is CAWTSGAPGELFF. As DNA, the CDR3 is TGTGCCTGGACGAGCGGGGCACCCGGGGAGCTGTTTTTT.

The gene calls are TRBV7-9 and TRBJ1-2, with 9 nucleotides matching TRBD1. Unmatched junction bases numbered 5, after V lost 4 bases and J lost 8 bases. Germline loops: CDR1 SEHNR, CDR2 FQNEAQ (reference sequence). The CDR3 length is 13 residues. This CDR3 reads CASSYGQGYGYTF. The CDR3 DNA is TGTGCCAGCAGCTACGGACAGGGGTACGGCTACACCTTC.

A note on this clone: This specimen includes other DNA sequences encoding the same CDR3. J is TRBJ2-5 and V is TRBV14, with 8 nucleotides matching TRBD2. J lost 5 bases, V lost 4 bases, and 0 bases had no gene match. Germline CDR1 and CDR2: SGHDN and FVKESK. This CDR3 is 12 amino acids long. The CDR3 region is CASSPGGETQYF. The CDR3 DNA reads TGTGCCAGCAGCCCGGGAGGGGAGACCCAGTACTTC.

This sequence joins TRBV6-6 and TRBJ2-5; perhaps TRBD1 as D (6 bases). Trimming removed 4 bases from V and 2 bases from J, with 11 bases in between. The CDR3 is 14 residues long. Germline lookup yields CDR1 MNHNY and CDR2 SVGAGI (reference sequence). For the CDR3, the DNA is TGTGCCAGCAGTTCCAGGGGAATACAAGAGACCCAGTACTTC. Protein sequence: CASSSRGIQETQYF.

This rearrangement joins TRBV27 to TRBJ2-7, with a tentative D call TRBD1 (6 bases). The CDR3 consists of 14 residues. Trimming removed 8 bases at V and 0 bases at J, with 14 bases between. Germline V gene sequence: CDR1 MNHEY, CDR2 SMNVEV (reference sequence). The CDR3 DNA reads TGTGCCAGCGGTCGAGGGGGACCCTCCTACGAGCAGTACTTC. It encodes CASGRGGPSYEQYF.

The chain uses TRBV5-6 and TRBJ1-5; D possibly corresponds to TRBD1 (5 bases). The CDR3 runs 16 residues. V lost 3 bases to trimming and J lost 2 bases, with 15 bases between them. CDR1 SGHDT and CDR2 YYEEEE come from the germline V gene. The CDR3 DNA sequence: TGTGCCAGCAGCTCGGGGGGTGTCCTAGGCAATCAGCCCCAGCATTTT. Its protein product is CASSSGGVLGNQPQHF.

The V gene is TRBV5-1, the J gene TRBJ2-7; 7 bases map to TRBD1. The CDR3 covers 13 residues. Trimming took 0 bases from V and 6 from J; bases not matched to a gene: 3. The germline CDR1 and CDR2 sequences are SGHRS and YFSETQ. In DNA, the CDR3 is TGCGCCAGCAGCTTGGAAGGGGGCTCCGAGCAGTACTTC. It is translated as CASSLEGGSEQYF.

The CDR3, as DNA: TGTGCCAGCACCTACTTTTCTGGAAACACCATATATTTT. It is translated as CASTYFSGNTIYF. The J gene is TRBJ1-3, the V gene TRBV6-6; no reliable D call. V dropped 7 bases and J dropped 1 base, with 8 bases sitting between them. Per the germline V gene, CDR1 is MNHNY and CDR2 is SVGAGI (reference sequence). The CDR3 is 13 amino acids.

The chain recombines TRBV30 with TRBJ1-1, with D possibly matching TRBD1 (6 bases). Trimming took 2 bases from V and 1 from J, leaving 20 bases between them. This CDR3 is built from 17 residues. Germline V gene sequence: CDR1 GTSNPN, CDR2 SVGIG (reference sequence). The CDR3 sequence is CAWSLPSTGPGNTEAFF. In DNA form, the CDR3 reads TGTGCCTGGAGTCTTCCCTCGACAGGCCCTGGGAACACTGAAGCTTTCTTT.

This clone showed up just a few times. V and J are TRBV6-5 and TRBJ2-3, with 9 bases aligning to TRBD2. Germline CDR1 is MNHEY and CDR2 is SVGAGI. After removal of 7 bases from V and 0 bases from J, the junction contained 5 bases not matched to a gene. This CDR3 region has 15 residues. CDR3 sequence: CASTMAGGSTDTQYF. The CDR3 DNA follows: TGTGCCAGCACCATGGCGGGGGGGAGCACAGATACGCAGTATTTT.

The chain carries TRBV27 and TRBJ1-1, with TRBD1 as a possible D gene (5 bases). The CDR3 runs 13 residues. Trimming took off 5 bases at V and 8 bases at J, with 15 bases between the two ends. Looked up from germline, CDR1 is MNHEY and CDR2 is SMNVEV (reference sequence). CDR3 loop: CASSQREGLEAFF. The DNA of the CDR3 is TGTGCCAGCAGTCAAAGGGAGGGGTTAGAAGCTTTCTTT.

The chain has TRBV25-1 and TRBJ1-2, with D possibly being TRBD1 (5 bases). The V gene's germline CDR1 is MGHDK and CDR2 SYGVNS. The CDR3 has 12 amino acids. V was clipped by 6 bases and J by 5 bases, with 10 bases between them. This chain's CDR3 is CASRTTEYGYTF. The CDR3 DNA follows: TGTGCCAGCAGGACGACAGAATATGGCTACACCTTC.

The chain couples TRBV2 to TRBJ2-1, with D perhaps matching TRBD1 (5 bases). The germline gives CDR1 SNHLY, CDR2 FYNNEI. The CDR3 loop spans 13 amino acids. Deletions cut 4 bases from V and 10 bases from J, with 14 bases between. CDR3 nucleotides: TGTGCCAGCAGTGCCCAGGGCTTCGGCGAGCAGTTCTTC. Translated, it gives CASSAQGFGEQFF. The full variable domain, with the rest looked up from reference TRBV2 and TRBJ2-1, is EPEVTQTPSHQVTQMGQEVILRCVPISNHLYFYWYRQILGQKVEFLVSFYNNEISEKSEIFDDQFSVERPDGSNFTLKIRSTKLEDSAMYFCASSAQGFGEQFFGPGTRLTVL.

This clone has only a few counts. The chain uses TRBV5-6 and TRBJ2-3; TRBD1 aligns across 8 bases. The CDR3 sequence is 14 residues long. V was clipped by 4 bases and J by 1 base; unmatched bases: 2. CDR1 and CDR2 from the germline V gene are SGHDT and YYEEEE. The CDR3 spells CASSRDRRTDTQYF. The CDR3 nucleotides are TGTGCCAGCAGCCGGGACAGGCGCACAGATACGCAGTATTTT.

The rearrangement joins TRBV5-1 to TRBJ2-7; D may be TRBD1 (5 bases). The length of the CDR3 is 12 residues. V was trimmed by 4 bases and J by 3 bases, leaving 8 bases between them. Germline V gene sequence: CDR1 SGHRS, CDR2 YFSETQ. CDR3 sequence: CASSQGSYEQYF. As DNA, the CDR3 is TGCGCCAGCAGCCAGGGAAGCTACGAGCAGTACTTC.

The J gene is TRBJ1-2, the V gene TRBV6-1; D gene unclear. The CDR3 consists of 15 residues. Trimming left V 0 bases short and J 4 bases short, with 12 bases between. The germline V gene encodes CDR1 MNHNS and CDR2 SASEGT. The CDR3 region is CASSEAGRSFYGYTF. In DNA form, the CDR3 reads TGTGCCAGCAGTGAAGCGGGCCGATCGTTCTATGGCTACACCTTC.

The J gene is TRBJ2-3, the V gene TRBV7-2, with 13 bases matching TRBD2. The length of the CDR3 is 19 residues. Germline lookup yields CDR1 SGHTA and CDR2 FQGNSA. J was trimmed by 6 bases and V by 1 base; bases with no gene match: 13. The CDR3 spells CASSLVAVTSGGTGDTQYF. CDR3 DNA sequence: TGTGCCAGCAGCTTAGTAGCCGTGACTAGCGGGGGGACGGGCGATACGCAGTATTTT.

J is TRBJ2-1 and V is TRBV7-2, with D unclear. V lost 4 bases and J lost 7, with 14 bases in between. CDR1 and CDR2 from the germline V gene are SGHTA and FQGNSA. The CDR3 is 14 residues long. This CDR3 reads CASSSTLETNEQFF. DNA for the CDR3: TGTGCCAGCAGCTCGACTTTAGAAACAAATGAGCAGTTCTTC.

This clone turned up a few times. The J gene is TRBJ1-6, the V gene TRBV25-1, with a tentative D call TRBD1 (5 bases). The V and J ends lost 8 bases and 7 bases respectively, with 12 bases between them. This CDR3 contains 13 residues. The germline gives CDR1 MGHDK, CDR2 SYGVNS. The CDR3 loop is CASGFPGNSPLHF. In DNA, the CDR3 is TGTGCCAGCGGATTTCCAGGGAATTCACCCCTCCACTTT.

The V call is TRBV11-2, the J call TRBJ1-6, with TRBD1 matching 10 bases. Looked up from germline, CDR1 is SGHAT and CDR2 is FQNNGV. With 1 base clipped from V and 6 bases from J, the junction kept 12 bases outside the gene matches. This CDR3 comprises 19 residues. CDR3 nucleotide sequence: TGTGCCAGCAGCTTAGTGCCGACCGGGACAGGGGCGCCTAATTCACCCCTCCACTTT. Translating it yields CASSLVPTGTGAPNSPLHF.

This clone has more than one count but fewer than ten. The J gene is TRBJ1-4, the V gene TRBV6-6; perhaps TRBD1 as D (5 bases). CDR3 length: 14 amino acids. The ends were cut back, 7 bases at V and 7 bases at J, with 16 bases in the middle. Per germline, CDR1 MNHNY and CDR2 SVGAGI (reference sequence). CDR3 residues: CASNSGFQIEKLFF. The CDR3 DNA reads as TGTGCCAGCAATTCAGGGTTCCAGATTGAAAAACTGTTTTTT.

This clone was seen more than once but under ten times. This rearrangement joins TRBV27 to TRBJ2-3, with TRBD2 identical over 8 bases. This CDR3 is built from 17 residues. Germline loops: CDR1 MNHEY, CDR2 SMNVEV (reference sequence). The trim removed 3 bases at V and 2 bases at J, leaving 10 bases unmatched. The CDR3 protein is CASSFIGAGGTTDTQYF. DNA for the CDR3: TGTGCCAGCAGTTTCATAGGTGCGGGGGGTACCACAGATACGCAGTATTTT.